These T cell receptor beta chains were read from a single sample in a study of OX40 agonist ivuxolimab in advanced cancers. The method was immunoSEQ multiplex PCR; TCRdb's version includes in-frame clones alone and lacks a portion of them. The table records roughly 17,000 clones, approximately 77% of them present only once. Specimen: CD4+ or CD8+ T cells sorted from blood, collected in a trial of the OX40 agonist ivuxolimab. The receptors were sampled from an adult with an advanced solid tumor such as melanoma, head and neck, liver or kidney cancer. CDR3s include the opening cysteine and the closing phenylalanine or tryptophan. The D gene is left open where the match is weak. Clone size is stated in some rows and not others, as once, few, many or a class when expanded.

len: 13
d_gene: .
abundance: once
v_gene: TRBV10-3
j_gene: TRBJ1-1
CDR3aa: CAISGVKATEAFF
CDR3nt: TGTGCCATCAGTGGGGTTAAGGCCACTGAAGCTTTCTTT

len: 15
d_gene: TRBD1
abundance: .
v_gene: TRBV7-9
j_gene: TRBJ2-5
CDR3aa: CASILGGTGQETQYF
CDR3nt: TGTGCCAGCATCTTAGGCGGGACAGGGCAAGAGACCCAGTACTTC

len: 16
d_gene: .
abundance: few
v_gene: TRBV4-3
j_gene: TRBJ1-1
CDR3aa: CASSRKAQVLNTEAFF
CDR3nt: TGCGCCAGCAGCCGCAAAGCCCAGGTGCTGAACACTGAAGCTTTCTTT

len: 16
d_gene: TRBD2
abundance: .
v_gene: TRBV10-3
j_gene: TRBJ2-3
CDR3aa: CAISESRGAFADTQYF
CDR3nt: TGTGCCATCAGTGAGTCGCGGGGGGCTTTCGCAGATACGCAGTATTTT

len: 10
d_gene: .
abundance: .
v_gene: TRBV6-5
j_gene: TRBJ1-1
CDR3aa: CASVLRKAFF
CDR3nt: TGTGCCAGCGTTTTAAGAAAAGCTTTCTTT

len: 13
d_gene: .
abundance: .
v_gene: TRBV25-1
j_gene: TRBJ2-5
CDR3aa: CASSTDSKETQYF
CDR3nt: TGTGCCAGCAGTACTGACAGCAAAGAGACCCAGTACTTC

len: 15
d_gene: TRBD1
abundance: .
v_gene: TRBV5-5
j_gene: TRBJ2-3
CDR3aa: CASSFGTEYTDTQYF
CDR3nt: TGTGCCAGCAGCTTTGGGACAGAATACACAGATACGCAGTATTTT

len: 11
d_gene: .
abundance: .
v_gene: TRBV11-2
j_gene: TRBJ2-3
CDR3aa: CASSSGDTQYF
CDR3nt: TGTGCCAGCAGCTCGGGCGATACGCAGTATTTT

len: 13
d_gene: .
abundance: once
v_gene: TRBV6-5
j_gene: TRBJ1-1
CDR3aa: CASSYSGGTEAFF
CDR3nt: TGTGCCAGCAGTTACTCGGGGGGAACTGAAGCTTTCTTT

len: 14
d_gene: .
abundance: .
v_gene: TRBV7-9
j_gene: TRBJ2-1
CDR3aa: CASLDEAYHNEQFF
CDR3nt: TGTGCCAGCTTGGACGAAGCGTACCACAATGAGCAGTTCTTC

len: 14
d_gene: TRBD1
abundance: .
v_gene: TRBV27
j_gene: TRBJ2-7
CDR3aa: CASSPDRDSYEQYF
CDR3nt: TGTGCCAGCAGCCCCGACAGGGACTCCTACGAGCAGTACTTC

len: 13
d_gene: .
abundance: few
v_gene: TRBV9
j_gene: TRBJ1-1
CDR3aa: CASSVGFNTEAFF
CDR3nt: TGTGCCAGCAGCGTAGGATTCAACACTGAAGCTTTCTTT

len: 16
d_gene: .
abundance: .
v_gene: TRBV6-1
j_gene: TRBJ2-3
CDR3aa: CASSEYTGNSADTQYF
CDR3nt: TGTGCCAGCAGTGAATACACAGGGAATTCCGCAGATACGCAGTATTTT

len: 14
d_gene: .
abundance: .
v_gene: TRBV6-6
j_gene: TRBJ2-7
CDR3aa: CASASRGPTGEQYF
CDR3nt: TGTGCCAGCGCATCAAGGGGACCCACGGGCGAGCAGTACTTC

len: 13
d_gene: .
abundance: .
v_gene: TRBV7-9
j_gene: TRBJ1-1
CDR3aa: CASSLDGATEAFF
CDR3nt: TGTGCCAGCAGCTTAGACGGGGCCACTGAAGCTTTCTTT

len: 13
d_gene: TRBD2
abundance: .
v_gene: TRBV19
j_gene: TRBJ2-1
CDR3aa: CASSVAGESEQFF
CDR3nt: TGTGCCAGTAGCGTAGCGGGGGAGAGTGAGCAGTTCTTC

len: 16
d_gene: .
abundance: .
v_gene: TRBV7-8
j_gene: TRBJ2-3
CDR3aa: CASSLGRVTSTDTQYF
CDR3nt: TGTGCCAGCAGCTTAGGCAGGGTGACTAGCACAGATACGCAGTATTTT

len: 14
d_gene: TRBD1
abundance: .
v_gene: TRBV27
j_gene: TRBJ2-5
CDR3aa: CASRTGVGQETQYF
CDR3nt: TGTGCCAGCAGGACAGGGGTCGGACAAGAGACCCAGTACTTC

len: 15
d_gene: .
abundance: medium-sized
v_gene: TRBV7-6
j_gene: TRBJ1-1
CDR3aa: CASSRGAGHVAEAFF
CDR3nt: TGTGCCAGCAGCCGGGGCGCAGGCCATGTGGCTGAAGCTTTCTTT

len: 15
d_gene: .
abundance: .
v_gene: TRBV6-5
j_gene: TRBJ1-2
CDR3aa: CASSYSMGRKDGYTF
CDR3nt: TGTGCCAGCAGTTACTCAATGGGGCGTAAGGATGGCTACACCTTC

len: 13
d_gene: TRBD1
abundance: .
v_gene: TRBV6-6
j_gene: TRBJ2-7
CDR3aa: CASTGTGGYEQYF
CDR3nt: TGTGCCAGCACCGGGACAGGGGGGTACGAGCAGTACTTC

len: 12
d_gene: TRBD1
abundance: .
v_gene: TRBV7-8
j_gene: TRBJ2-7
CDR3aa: CASGTDSYEQYF
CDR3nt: TGTGCCAGCGGGACAGACTCCTACGAGCAGTACTTC

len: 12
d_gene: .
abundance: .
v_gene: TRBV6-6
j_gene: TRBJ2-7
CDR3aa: CASSLFSYEQYF
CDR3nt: TGTGCCAGCAGTTTATTCTCCTACGAGCAGTACTTC

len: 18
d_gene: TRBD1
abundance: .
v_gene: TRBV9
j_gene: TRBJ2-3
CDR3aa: CASSVADATGGALDTQYF
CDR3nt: TGTGCCAGCAGCGTAGCCGATGCAACAGGGGGAGCCTTAGATACGCAGTATTTT

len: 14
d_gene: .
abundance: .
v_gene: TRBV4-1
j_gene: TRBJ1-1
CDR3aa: CASSQGSLNTEAFF
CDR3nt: TGCGCCAGCTCCCAGGGGTCTCTGAACACTGAAGCTTTCTTT

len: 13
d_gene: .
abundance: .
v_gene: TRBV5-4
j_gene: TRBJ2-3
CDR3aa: CASSFTRWDTQYF
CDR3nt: TGTGCCAGCAGCTTCACCCGGTGGGATACGCAGTATTTT

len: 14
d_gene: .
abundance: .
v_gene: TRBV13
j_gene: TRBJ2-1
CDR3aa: CASSLEQEGDVQFF
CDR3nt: TGTGCCAGCAGCTTAGAGCAGGAGGGGGACGTGCAGTTCTTC

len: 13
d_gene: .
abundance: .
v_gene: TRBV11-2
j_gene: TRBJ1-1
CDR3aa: CASRVIMGTEAFF
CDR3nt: TGTGCCAGCAGGGTGATCATGGGCACTGAAGCTTTCTTT